The source of this T cell receptor (beta chain) is a study of shared clonotypes between healthy human individuals. Whole-study results and caveats: The sharing of 5% to 6.5% of naive CD4 clonotypes was seen across a handful of donors. Non-shared clonotypes displayed generation probabilities falling below those of clonotypes present in all four donors.

Comment on this clone: Its target is not known.

V lost 0 bases and J lost 6, with 11 bases in between. There are 15 residues in the CDR3. Germline V gene sequence: CDR1 LNHNV, CDR2 YYDKDF (reference sequence). Original handling: ImmunoSEQ gave junction-only sequences without quality scores, so filtering differed. Some clones are missing from TCRdb's copy, which holds only in-frame ones; the method was immunoSEQ multiplex PCR. From that table come the V and J calls and clone size; the DNA was used to work out D and trimming. There are roughly 1,100,000 clones in the sample; 70% to 80% occur only once, and about 1.5% lies in the top ten. A split of CD4+ cells into CD45RA+ naive and CD45RA-negative memory subsets was performed.

The genes are TRBV15 and TRBJ2-2; the D gene is possibly TRBD1 (5 bases). Material for sequencing was memory CD4+ T cells sorted from blood. This sample's subset: CD45RA-negative fraction. This TCR was recovered from a man aged 18 to 29 in good health. CDR3 in DNA: TGTGCCACCAGCAGAGAGGCAGGGTGGGCCGGGGAGCTGTTTTTT. Its protein product is CATSREAGWAGELFF.